Listed here are 5 T cell receptor beta chains from one sample, sequenced in a study of cytomegalovirus exposure and HLA in healthy donors. PCR amplification relied on 60 Vbeta primers (plus 13 Jbeta primers). Assay: immunoSEQ multiplex PCR; the TCRdb copy retains only in-frame clones and omits some. The profile shows about 130,000 clones, about 82% of them singletons. Sequenced material: PBMCs. Receptor source: a boy aged 10-17 years in good health and CMV-seronegative.

This clone occurred once. CDR3 nucleotide sequence: TGTGCCAGCCCGGGTAACGGGGTGGACTCCGATACGCAGTATTTT. As protein: CASPGNGVDSDTQYF. This chain connects TRBV6-1 to TRBJ2-3; D perhaps matches TRBD2 (5 bases). Germline assignment: CDR1 MNHNS and CDR2 SASEGT. This CDR3 comprises 15 residues. V was pared by 8 bases and J by 6 bases, with 21 bases between.

The sample holds a few counts of this clone. The chain combines TRBV7-9 with TRBJ2-1; TRBD2 matches at 7 bases. CDR1 is SEHNR, CDR2 FQNEAQ, per germline (reference sequence). This CDR3 has 14 amino acids. With V trimmed by 5 bases and J by 3 bases, 4 bases remained unmatched. The CDR3 sequence is CASSPSGIYNEQFF. The CDR3 coding sequence is TGTGCCAGCAGCCCAAGCGGGATCTACAATGAGCAGTTCTTC.

The rearrangement joins TRBV11-2 to TRBJ2-3; TRBD2 is a possible D gene (5 bases). The CDR3 extends over 17 amino acids. The ends were cut back, 5 bases at V and 0 bases at J, with 18 bases in the middle. Germline V gene data show CDR1 as SGHAT and CDR2 as FQNNGV. The CDR3 region has the DNA TGTGCCAGCAGCCTCTTTATCGTAGCGCCCAGCACAGATACGCAGTATTTT. Translated, it gives CASSLFIVAPSTDTQYF.

The chain carries TRBV4-1 and TRBJ2-3; a weak D match, TRBD2 (6 bases). There are 15 residues in the CDR3. Germline V gene sequence: CDR1 MGHRA, CDR2 YSYEKL. Between the trimmed V and J ends, which lost 6 bases and 2 bases, there was a span of 15 bases. CDR3 nucleotide sequence: TGCGCCAGCAGGCCGTTCGGGGGATACACAGATACGCAGTATTTT. Amino acids: CASRPFGGYTDTQYF.

The sample holds a few counts of this clone. The chain has TRBV6-5 and TRBJ1-1; TRBD1 agrees at 7 bases. V shed 5 bases and J 2 bases; nucleotides not matched to a gene: 5. The germline V gene has CDR1 MNHEY and CDR2 SVGAGI. This CDR3 is built from 14 residues. In DNA, the CDR3 is TGTGCCAGCAGTCCCTGGACAGGAAACACTGAAGCTTTCTTT. Residues: CASSPWTGNTEAFF.